This TCR beta chain came from a study of cytomegalovirus exposure and HLA in healthy donors. Study-level results: Overall, about 160 TCR beta chains were annotated as cytomegalovirus-associated. The dataset shows that most TCR sequences were rare, while some public TCRs occurred in many donors.

Trimming at V came to 8 bases and at J to 0 bases, leaving 6 bases not matched to a gene. Germline V gene sequence: CDR1 MNHNY, CDR2 SVGAGI (reference sequence). The CDR3 consists of 16 residues. As regards this clone: Its antigen is still unknown.

The data were produced by immunoSEQ multiplex PCR, yet TCRdb's version contains in-frame clones alone and is incomplete. The sample carries about 150,000 clones, less than 90% recorded once. V gene TRBV6-6 combines with J gene TRBJ2-7; the match to TRBD2 covers 14 bases. This sequence was found in a man aged 18-30 years in good health and CMV-seropositive. The material sequenced was PBMCs. In DNA, the CDR3 is TGTGCCAGCCGGACTAGCGGGGGGCCGAGCTCCTACGAGCAGTACTTC. The encoded protein is CASRTSGGPSSYEQYF.